Listed here are 22 T cell receptor beta chains from one sample, sequenced in a study of blood T cell repertoires in COVID-19. Repertoires were generated with immunoSEQ multiplex PCR, while TCRdb's copy carries only in-frame clones and drops some. This table holds tens of thousands of clones, approximately 88% found once. Sequencing was done on a sample of peripheral blood. These receptors all come from a woman between 70 and 85 years old with acute or convalescent COVID-19.

This sequence joins TRBV7-9 and TRBJ1-2, with D possibly matching TRBD1 (5 bases). The CDR3 sequence is 15 residues long. CDR1 SEHNR and CDR2 FQNEAQ come from the germline V gene (reference sequence). V lost 5 bases to trimming and J lost 1 base, with 14 bases between them. CDR3 region: CASSPRAPNNYGYTF. CDR3 nucleotides: TGTGCCAGCAGCCCCAGGGCACCTAATAACTATGGCTACACCTTC.

The genes are TRBV27 and TRBJ2-1; D may be TRBD1 (5 bases). Germline values: CDR1 MNHEY, CDR2 SMNVEV (reference sequence). The CDR3 spans 15 residues. Trimming left V 4 bases short and J 1 base short, with 11 bases between. The CDR3 loop reads CASSSQGWSYNEQFF. The CDR3 nucleotides read TGTGCCAGCAGTTCGCAGGGTTGGTCCTACAATGAGCAGTTCTTC.

V gene TRBV30 combines with J gene TRBJ2-1, with TRBD2 matching 8 bases. J gave up 5 bases and V 5 bases, and 17 bases lay outside the gene matches. This CDR3 has 17 residues. CDR1 and CDR2 (germline): GTSNPN, SVGIG (reference sequence). In DNA, the CDR3 is TGTGCCTGGGATTCCAGCGTTACTAGCGGTCATCACAATGAGCAGTTCTTC. Its translation is CAWDSSVTSGHHNEQFF.

This clone was detected only once. The CDR3 bases are TGTGCCAGCAGTGAATCTGACAGGGTTCGGGCTTTCTTT. Its translation is CASSESDRVRAFF. J is TRBJ1-1 and V is TRBV6-1; the match to TRBD1 covers 7 bases. Per the germline V gene, CDR1 is MNHNS and CDR2 is SASEGT. The CDR3 sequence is 13 residues long. Trimming removed 2 bases from V and 11 bases from J; junction bases left unmatched: 8.

The chain recombines TRBV3-1 (or the pseudogene TRBV3-2) with TRBJ2-3; perhaps TRBD2 as D (7 bases). CDR3 size: 11 residues. Trimming cost V 2 bases and J 12 bases, with 9 bases left between them. CDR1 LGHDT and CDR2 YNNKEL come from the germline V gene (reference sequence). In nucleotides, the CDR3 is TGTGCCAGCAGCCAAAGCGGGACACAGTATTTT. Amino acids: CASSQSGTQYF.

This clone was found a few times. The rearrangement links TRBV6-4 to TRBJ1-6; tentative D call: TRBD1 (5 bases). Germline V gene data show CDR1 as MRHNA and CDR2 as SNTAGT. The ends were cut back, 4 bases at V and 0 bases at J, with 7 bases in the middle. This CDR3 region has 15 residues. As DNA, the CDR3 is TGTGCCAGCAGTGCCAGGGACTCCTATAATTCACCCCTCCACTTT. Its translation is CASSARDSYNSPLHF.

The V and J genes are TRBV6-5 and TRBJ1-1, with D possibly TRBD1 on 5 matching bases. CDR1 MNHEY and CDR2 SVGAGI come from the germline V gene. Trimming removed 2 bases at V and 5 bases at J, with 9 bases between. This CDR3 spans 13 amino acids. The CDR3 loop is CASSYRGGTEAFF. In DNA form, the CDR3 reads TGTGCCAGCAGTTACCGGGGGGGAACTGAAGCTTTCTTT.

This clone was seen a single time. The V call is TRBV4-2, the J call TRBJ1-5; 10 bases align to TRBD1. This CDR3 region has 16 residues. V was clipped by 4 bases and J by 7 bases; unmatched bases: 10. Germline loops: CDR1 LGHNA, CDR2 YNFKEQ. The CDR3 DNA follows: TGTGCCAGCAGCCCCGGAAAGGCGGACAGGGGGCAGCCCCAGCATTTT. Its translation: CASSPGKADRGQPQHF.

This rearrangement joins TRBV28 to TRBJ2-7; 7 bases fit TRBD2. Germline loops: CDR1 MDHEN, CDR2 SYDVKM. Trimming at V came to 5 bases and at J to 6 bases, leaving 10 bases not matched to a gene. The CDR3 is 14 amino acids. CDR3 DNA: TGTGCCAGCAGTGGTAGCGGGCGGGGGAGCGAGCAGTACTTC. This sequence encodes CASSGSGRGSEQYF.

The DNA of the CDR3 is TGTGCCAGCAGAAAGTTCGGGATCCTCTCTGGAAACACCATATATTTT. Its protein is CASRKFGILSGNTIYF. This chain uses TRBV28 with TRBJ1-3; no definite D call. From germline, CDR1 is MDHEN and CDR2 SYDVKM. The CDR3 spans 16 residues. Between the trimmed V and J ends, which lost 6 bases and 0 bases, there was a span of 15 bases.

The CDR3 DNA follows: TGTGCCAGCAGCTTGGTTAAATCCGCGCAACCCGGCTACGAGCAGTACTTC. Protein sequence: CASSLVKSAQPGYEQYF. This chain connects TRBV5-5 to TRBJ2-7; D uncertain. Germline values: CDR1 SGHKS, CDR2 YYEKEE (reference sequence). CDR3 size: 17 residues. With 0 bases removed from V and 3 bases from J, the gap between germline ends came to 19 bases. Together with reference TRBV5-5 and TRBJ2-7, the CDR3 gives the full variable domain: DAGVTQSPTHLIKTRGQQVTLRCSPISGHKSVSWYQQVLGQGPQFIFQYYEKEERGRGNFPDRFSARQFPNYSSELNVNALLLGDSALYLCASSLVKSAQPGYEQYFGPGTRLTVT.

This chain connects TRBV18 to TRBJ2-4, with 7 nucleotides matching TRBD1. This CDR3 has 17 amino acids. Looked up from germline, CDR1 is KGHSH and CDR2 is LQKENI. J gave up 4 bases and V 4 bases, and 13 bases lay outside the gene matches. The CDR3 sequence is CASSLRTGQEKKNIQYF. Here the CDR3 DNA reads TGTGCCAGCTCACTAAGGACCGGACAGGAAAAGAAAAACATTCAGTACTTC.

The chain joins TRBV5-1 to TRBJ1-4; TRBD1 matches at 8 bases. CDR1 and CDR2 (germline): SGHRS, YFSETQ. CDR3 length equals 15 residues. V lost 4 bases and J lost 7; bases outside the gene matches: 9. The CDR3 DNA is TGCGCCAGCAGCCCGGAAGGGACAGGAGGTGAAAAACTGTTTTTT. This gives the protein CASSPEGTGGEKLFF.

The chain employs TRBV3-1 (or the pseudogene TRBV3-2) and TRBJ2-1; D is unresolved. This CDR3 is built from 12 residues. Trimming removed 1 base from V and 9 bases from J, with 7 bases in between. Germline V gene lookup returns CDR1 LGHDT and CDR2 YNNKEL (reference sequence). CDR3 amino acids: CASSQVAPEQFF. The DNA of the CDR3 is TGTGCCAGCAGCCAAGTGGCACCTGAGCAGTTCTTC.

This clone appeared a few times. CDR3 in amino acids: CSASLQNYGYTF. The CDR3, as DNA: TGCAGTGCTAGTTTACAGAACTATGGCTACACCTTC. This sequence joins TRBV20-1 and TRBJ1-2; D unresolved. This CDR3 has 12 residues. The V gene's germline CDR1 is DFQATT and CDR2 SNEGSKA (reference sequence). The germline V and J ends were trimmed by 3 bases and 2 bases, with 7 bases remaining between them.

This clone has more than one count but fewer than ten. The rearrangement joins TRBV6-5 to TRBJ1-6; weak D call: TRBD1 (5 bases). V was clipped by 8 bases and J by 8 bases, with 13 bases between them. The CDR3 contains 13 residues. Looked up from germline, CDR1 is MNHEY and CDR2 is SVGAGI. CDR3 in DNA: TGTGCCAGCCCTTGGGGCGGCCATTCACCCCTCCACTTT. Translating gives CASPWGGHSPLHF.

The chain carries TRBV4-2 and TRBJ1-5; D is ambiguous. This CDR3 is 15 amino acids long. Germline lookup yields CDR1 LGHNA and CDR2 YNFKEQ. V lost 0 bases to trimming and J lost 2 bases, with 8 bases between them. CDR3 amino acids: CASSQDAERNQPQHF. In DNA form, the CDR3 reads TGTGCCAGCAGCCAAGATGCCGAGCGCAATCAGCCCCAGCATTTT.

J is TRBJ2-1 and V is TRBV18; D not certain. The CDR3 is 15 residues long. V was pared by 0 bases and J by 0 bases, with 6 bases between. Germline assignment: CDR1 KGHSH and CDR2 LQKENI. The CDR3 reads CASSPPGSSYNEQFF. CDR3 coding DNA: TGTGCCAGCTCACCACCGGGCAGCTCCTACAATGAGCAGTTCTTC.

The chain is built from TRBV7-7 and TRBJ2-1, with TRBD1 identical over 12 bases. The CDR3 is made up of 12 amino acids. Germline assignment: CDR1 SSHAT and CDR2 FNYEAQ (reference sequence). CDR3 sequence (DNA): TGTGCTAGCGGGACAGGGGGCGGTGAGCAGTTCTTC. As protein: CASGTGGGEQFF.

The chain joins TRBV19 to TRBJ2-2; the D gene is possibly TRBD1 (6 bases). Germline values: CDR1 LNHDA, CDR2 SQIVND (reference sequence). The CDR3 extends over 16 amino acids. V was shortened by 4 bases and J by 5 bases, with 17 bases between the two germline ends. The CDR3 is CASSKSRTELTGELFF. The DNA for the CDR3 is TGTGCCAGTAGTAAGTCCCGGACAGAACTTACCGGGGAGCTGTTTTTT.

The sample holds a few counts of this clone. This chain joins TRBV21-1 and TRBJ2-1; the table's TRBD1 call for D was not verified on the DNA. TRBV21-1 is designated a pseudogene. The CDR3 is 18 residues long. The CDR3 loop reads CASSKSRLGVSSYNEQFF. CDR3 DNA sequence: TGTGCCAGCAGCAAATCCAGGTTAGGCGTGAGCTCCTACAATGAGCAGTTCTTC.

The rearrangement uses TRBV3-1 (or the pseudogene TRBV3-2) and TRBJ1-4; D uncertain. CDR3 length: 12 amino acids. The ends were cut back, 4 bases at V and 8 bases at J, with 8 bases in the middle. CDR1 and CDR2 (germline): LGHDT, YNNKEL (reference sequence). CDR3 sequence: CASSRLGEKLFF. Written as DNA, the CDR3 is TGTGCCAGCAGCCGCCTAGGAGAAAAACTGTTTTTT.